The 26 T cell receptor beta chains below come from one sample, sequenced in a study of blood T cells in healthy people across ages (dated by TCRdb to 2013 to 2016). The library was obtained by 5' RACE. TCRdb lists the instrument as Illumina HiSeq 2500. A second PCR of roughly 7 to 11 cycles was performed with a sample-barcoded 5' primer and a J-beta primer mix. TCRdb's own reprocessing of the public reads used fastp at Q25 and MiXCR and kept productive beta chains. Rows with a matching CDR3 protein are joined into one entry that keeps the most common DNA and genes. A total of 1.2 million to 1.5 million distinct CDR3 sequences appear in this sample, 45% to 70% of them only once. The ten largest clonotypes hold about 6.7% of the sample. The specimen was blood. All receptors come from a man between 18 and 29 years old in good health.

J is TRBJ1-2 and V is TRBV4-1; 12 bases match TRBD1. The germline V gene encodes CDR1 MGHRA and CDR2 YSYEKL. J gave up 7 bases and V 1 base, and 7 bases lay outside the gene matches. This CDR3 comprises 16 residues. The CDR3 DNA follows: TGCGCCAGCAGCCAAGCTGGGGACAGGGGGCGCGGTGGCTACACCTTC. Its translation is CASSQAGDRGRGGYTF.

The chain combines TRBV4-1 with TRBJ2-1; a possible D gene is TRBD2 (5 bases). V was shortened by 0 bases and J by 6 bases, with 12 bases between the two germline ends. Germline CDR1 is MGHRA and CDR2 is YSYEKL. This CDR3 has 15 amino acids. CDR3 nucleotide sequence: TGCGCCAGCAGCCAAGATTGGGAGAATCTCAATGAGCAGTTCTTC. Translated, it gives CASSQDWENLNEQFF.

Turning to this clonotype: One junction end disagrees with the germline gene, perhaps due to a read error. V gene TRBV20-1 combines with J gene TRBJ2-1; 7 positions agree with TRBD2. The CDR3 sequence is 15 residues long. Germline CDR1 is DFQATT and CDR2 is SNEGSKA (reference sequence). CDR3 sequence (DNA): TGTAGTGCTAGAGCAGCGGGAACGTCAAACAATGAGCAGTTCTTC. It specifies CSARAAGTSNNEQFF.

There are a few counts of this clonotype. J is TRBJ2-7 and V is TRBV4-1; 7 bases agree with TRBD1. The germline CDR1 and CDR2 sequences are MGHRA and YSYEKL. With V trimmed by 4 bases and J by 4 bases, 16 bases remained unmatched. The CDR3 length is 17 residues. The CDR3: CASSRETGFKSFYEQYF. The DNA for the CDR3 is TGCGCCAGCAGCCGAGAGACAGGGTTTAAGAGTTTTTACGAGCAGTACTTC.

The sample holds a few counts of this clonotype. V is TRBV29-1 and J is TRBJ2-6; no clear D. V shed 4 bases and J shed 0 bases, with 13 bases lying between them. Per the germline V gene, CDR1 is SQVTM and CDR2 is ANQGSEA. The CDR3 has 16 residues. CDR3 DNA sequence: TGCAGCGTTGTATCCAACTTACTCTCTGGGGCCAACGTCCTGACTTTC. Its translation is CSVVSNLLSGANVLTF.

This clonotype was seen at least ten times. The J gene is TRBJ2-3, the V gene TRBV6-2 or TRBV6-3; D gene ambiguous. Germline V gene data show CDR1 as MNHEY and CDR2 as SVGEGT. The V and J ends lost 0 bases and 2 bases respectively, with 6 bases between them. This CDR3 has 14 residues. Written as DNA, the CDR3 is TGTGCCAGCAGTTACTCTGGACCCACAGATACGCAGTATTTT. Translated, it gives CASSYSGPTDTQYF.

The CDR3, as DNA: TGCAGTGCAGCACAGGGGGTAAGTCAGCCCCAGCATTTT. It yields the protein CSAAQGVSQPQHF. The genes are TRBV20-1 and TRBJ1-5, with TRBD1 identical over 8 bases. The CDR3 extends over 13 amino acids. V lost 6 bases and J lost 6; bases outside the gene matches: 7. Germline loops: CDR1 DFQATT, CDR2 SNEGSKA (reference sequence).

The genes are TRBV6-5 and TRBJ2-7; D possibly uses TRBD1 or TRBD2 (5 bases each). The V end lost 11 bases, the J end lost 4 bases, and 15 bases lay between the germline ends. The CDR3 length is 12 residues. Germline assignment: CDR1 MNHEY and CDR2 SVGAGI. The CDR3 sequence: CASGQNEYEQYF. CDR3 DNA sequence: TGTGCCTCGGGGCAGAATGAATACGAGCAGTACTTC.

V and J are TRBV4-2 and TRBJ1-5; D gene uncertain. This CDR3 comprises 14 residues. Trimming took 4 bases from V and 2 from J, leaving 9 bases between them. The germline V gene encodes CDR1 LGHNA and CDR2 YNFKEQ. CDR3 nucleotide sequence: TGTGCCAGCAGCCTGGCACAGCGCAATCAGCCCCAGCATTTT. Encoded protein: CASSLAQRNQPQHF.

This chain connects TRBV29-1 to TRBJ2-1, with unresolved D. The ends were cut back, 7 bases at V and 5 bases at J, with 6 bases in the middle. The CDR3 runs 10 residues. Germline V lookup: CDR1 SQVTM, CDR2 ANQGSEA. This CDR3 reads CSAVNNEQFF. The CDR3 bases are TGCAGCGCGGTCAACAATGAGCAGTTCTTC.

V is TRBV7-9 and J is TRBJ2-7, with 9 nucleotides matching TRBD2. The CDR3 is 19 residues long. V trimming: 5 bases; J trimming: 0 bases; junction bases outside the gene matches: 17. Germline-derived CDR1 and CDR2 are SEHNR and FQNEAQ (reference sequence). CDR3 DNA sequence: TGTGCCAGCAGCCCTATTGCCCCCCTAGCGGGAAGAAGCTCCTACGAGCAGTACTTC. This translates into CASSPIAPLAGRSSYEQYF.

The V call is TRBV12-3 or TRBV12-4, the J call TRBJ1-1, with D tentatively TRBD1 (6 bases). The ends were cut back, 4 bases at V and 3 bases at J, with 15 bases in the middle. The CDR3 covers 15 residues. CDR3: CASSSPAGAYTEAFF. The CDR3 DNA reads TGTGCCAGCAGTTCCCCCGCAGGGGCGTACACTGAAGCTTTCTTT.

This chain's CDR3 is CASSPPRINWGKLFF. The CDR3 region has the DNA TGTGCCAGCAGCCCCCCCCGGATTAACTGGGGGAAACTGTTTTTT. The genes are TRBV4-2 and TRBJ1-4; possible D gene TRBD1, 5 bases. Germline V gene sequence: CDR1 LGHNA, CDR2 YNFKEQ. Trimming removed 4 bases at V and 11 bases at J, with 20 bases between. The CDR3 has 15 amino acids.

V gene TRBV4-2 combines with J gene TRBJ1-5; 10 bases line up with TRBD1. V lost 7 bases to trimming and J lost 5 bases; unmatched junction nucleotides: 8. The CDR3 has 15 amino acids. The germline V gene encodes CDR1 LGHNA and CDR2 YNFKEQ. Here the CDR3 DNA reads TGTGCCAGCATCCAGCCGGGGACAGGGGATCAGCCCCAGCATTTT. Translation gives CASIQPGTGDQPQHF.

The genes are TRBV30 and TRBJ1-4; D uncertain. Trimming cost V 2 bases and J 8 bases, with 9 bases left between them. Germline V gives CDR1 GTSNPN, CDR2 SVGIG (reference sequence). There are 12 residues in the CDR3. The CDR3 sequence: CAWSRPPEKLFF. The CDR3 DNA sequence: TGTGCCTGGAGTCGCCCCCCCGAAAAACTGTTTTTT. Based on the CDR3 plus reference TRBV30 and TRBJ1-4, the full variable domain is SQTIHQWPATLVQPVGSPLSLECTVEGTSNPNLYWYRQAAGRGLQLLFYSVGIGQISSEVPQNLSASRPQDRQFILSSKKLLLSDSGFYLCAWSRPPEKLFFGSGTQLSVL.

The DNA for the CDR3 is TGTGCCAGCAGCTCCCTTCGACGGGGTTTAACCAAAAACATTCAGTACTTC. Encoded protein: CASSSLRRGLTKNIQYF. The chain has TRBV5-5 and TRBJ2-4; possibly TRBD2 for D (5 bases). CDR3 size: 17 residues. CDR1 is SGHKS and CDR2 is YYEKEE in the germline V gene (reference sequence). The germline V and J ends were trimmed by 3 bases and 2 bases, with 18 bases remaining between them. The variable domain in full, with the rest retrieved from reference TRBV5-5 and TRBJ2-4, is DAGVTQSPTHLIKTRGQQVTLRCSPISGHKSVSWYQQVLGQGPQFIFQYYEKEERGRGNFPDRFSARQFPNYSSELNVNALLLGDSALYLCASSSLRRGLTKNIQYFGAGTRLSVL.

V gene TRBV27 combines with J gene TRBJ2-4, with D perhaps TRBD1 (6 bases). The J call may be mistaken, given a closer DNA end match to TRBJ2-7. Germline V gene lookup returns CDR1 MNHEY and CDR2 SMNVEV (reference sequence). This CDR3 is 13 amino acids long. The CDR3, as DNA: TGTGCCAGCAGTTCGGGACACCCCTACGAGCAGTACTTC. Translation: CASSSGHPYEQYF.

The chain couples TRBV4-1 to TRBJ1-2, with a tentative D call TRBD1 (5 bases). Looked up from germline, CDR1 is MGHRA and CDR2 is YSYEKL. Trimming took off 4 bases at V and 4 bases at J, with 16 bases between the two ends. The CDR3 spans 15 residues. CDR3 coding DNA: TGCGCCAGCAGCCCGCAGGCCGGGACGCCCTATGGCTACACCTTC. This encodes CASSPQAGTPYGYTF.

The CDR3 nucleotides read TGTGCCAGCAGCTTAGTGGGACAGGGAAGCGCTGAAGCTTTCTTT. This codes for CASSLVGQGSAEAFF. V and J are TRBV7-9 and TRBJ1-1; 9 nucleotides agree with TRBD1. CDR3 size: 15 residues. V was pared by 1 base and J by 6 bases, with 6 bases of the junction left unmatched. Germline loops: CDR1 SEHNR, CDR2 FQNEAQ (reference sequence).

This chain uses TRBV10-1 with TRBJ2-3; D may be TRBD2 (6 bases). CDR1 and CDR2 from the germline V gene are WNHNN and SYGVQD (reference sequence). The CDR3 sequence is 17 residues long. The V end was cut by 7 bases, the J end by 0 bases, with 20 bases between. The CDR3 nucleotides read TGCGCCAGCATGGATGATGCCGGGACTGGAAGCACAGATACGCAGTATTTT. It specifies CASMDDAGTGSTDTQYF.

This clonotype was picked up one time. The chain carries TRBV20-1 and TRBJ2-3; TRBD2 matches at 9 bases. Germline V gene sequence: CDR1 DFQATT, CDR2 SNEGSKA (reference sequence). Trimming at V came to 7 bases and at J to 3 bases, leaving 17 bases not matched to a gene. CDR3 length equals 17 residues. The CDR3 spells CSVDSGTSGRRTDTQYF. Here the CDR3 DNA reads TGCAGTGTCGATTCGGGAACAAGCGGGAGGAGAACAGATACGCAGTATTTT.

This clonotype has just one count. The J gene is TRBJ2-7, the V gene TRBV28, with 10 bases matching TRBD2. V trimming: 5 bases; J trimming: 2 bases; junction bases outside the gene matches: 9. CDR3 length: 16 residues. The germline V gene encodes CDR1 MDHEN and CDR2 SYDVKM. This CDR3 is CASSANLAGATYEQYF. The CDR3 nucleotides are TGTGCCAGCAGTGCAAATCTAGCGGGGGCGACCTACGAGCAGTACTTC.

The rearrangement uses TRBV9 and TRBJ2-6; D is unresolved. CDR1 and CDR2 (germline): SGDLS, YYNGEE. The CDR3 length is 16 residues. The germline V and J ends were trimmed by 2 bases and 0 bases, with 9 bases remaining between them. This CDR3 reads CASSVDLSSGANVLTF. CDR3 in DNA: TGTGCCAGCAGCGTGGATCTATCCTCTGGGGCCAACGTCCTGACTTTC.

This clonotype was observed a single time. The chain recombines TRBV6-1 with TRBJ1-2; tentatively, D is TRBD1 (5 bases). This CDR3 is 16 amino acids long. V dropped 1 base and J dropped 1 base, with 13 bases sitting between them. Looked up from germline, CDR1 is MNHNS and CDR2 is SASEGT. The CDR3 sequence: CASSEEVPGSNYGYTF. The DNA for the CDR3 is TGTGCCAGCAGTGAAGAGGTTCCAGGGAGTAACTATGGCTACACCTTC.

This chain links TRBV27 with TRBJ2-4; D gene uncertain. V shed 4 bases and J shed 9 bases, with 22 bases lying between them. From germline, CDR1 is MNHEY and CDR2 SMNVEV (reference sequence). This CDR3 is 16 amino acids long. CDR3 protein: CASSSPPMLGIGIQYF. CDR3 nucleotides: TGTGCCAGCAGTTCCCCACCTATGTTGGGGATTGGCATTCAGTACTTC.

The CDR3 here is CSGQYSNQPQHF. The CDR3 DNA is TGCAGTGGCCAATATAGCAATCAGCCCCAGCATTTT. V usage is TRBV20-1 and J usage is TRBJ1-5, with no clear D. This CDR3 has 12 residues. V shed 7 bases and J shed 0 bases, with 7 bases lying between them. Germline CDR1 and CDR2: DFQATT and SNEGSKA (reference sequence).